The rows below give T cell receptor beta chains drawn from one sample of a study of vaccination effects on CD4 cells after COVID-19. Repertoires were generated with immunoSEQ multiplex PCR, while TCRdb's copy carries only in-frame clones and drops some. The sample has approximately 30,000 clones, 73% seen once. No antigen is known for these receptors. The material was CD4+ T cells from PBMCs cultured with HCoV-OC43 spike peptides, obtained before COVID-19 vaccination. Receptors originate from a human donor who received a COVID-19 vaccine. Both conserved end residues are part of each CDR3. A D gene is named only where the DNA matches it firmly.

V gene	D gene	J gene	CDR3 protein
TRBV2	NA	TRBJ1-1	CASSEGAVTEAFF
TRBV3-1/TRBV3-2	TRBD1	TRBJ1-3	CASSQGTGGAGNTIYF
TRBV28	NA	TRBJ1-3	CASSFKNTIYF
TRBV5-1	NA	TRBJ1-4	CASSLVGGSINEKLFF
TRBV28	NA	TRBJ2-4	CASKGAAKNIQYF
TRBV5-6	NA	TRBJ2-6	CASSFGVPVSGANVLTF
TRBV28	NA	TRBJ1-6	CASRMDTPGSNSPLHF
TRBV18	NA	TRBJ2-5	CASSPDPETQYF
TRBV5-6	TRBD1	TRBJ2-1	CASSRPQGEQFF
TRBV7-2	NA	TRBJ1-4	CASSATVKLNEKLFF
TRBV6-5	TRBD1	TRBJ1-4	CASSLTGQEKLFF
TRBV6-5	TRBD1	TRBJ2-7	CASRGPGQGAEEQYF
TRBV28	TRBD2	TRBJ2-7	CASNSGGGKFGEQYF
TRBV4-3	TRBD1	TRBJ1-2	CASSQRDRGSGYTF
TRBV19	TRBD2	TRBJ2-5	CASSPLAGGRETQYF
TRBV7-2	NA	TRBJ2-2	CASSLQDRGYTGELFF
TRBV2	NA	TRBJ2-7	CASSSGTASYEQYF
TRBV7-2	NA	TRBJ1-1	CATAAGMNTEAFF
TRBV4-3	TRBD2	TRBJ2-3	CASSQDWASGGIDTQYF
TRBV29-1	NA	TRBJ1-2	CSVERASGHGYTF
TRBV14	NA	TRBJ2-5	CASSQAASASSQYF
TRBV6-2/TRBV6-3	TRBD1	TRBJ2-1	CASRRDRPNNEQFF
TRBV3-1/TRBV3-2	TRBD2	TRBJ2-5	CASSPGLAGVVTQYF
TRBV6-5	TRBD1	TRBJ1-2	CASRGGGGGRYGYTF
TRBV30	NA	TRBJ2-7	CAWRTRLTLEQYF
TRBV5-1	NA	TRBJ1-1	CASSLVRGLRAEAFF
TRBV19	NA	TRBJ1-5	CASRRTADSNQPQHF
TRBV20-1	NA	TRBJ2-5	CSARVRETQYF
TRBV4-1	TRBD1	TRBJ2-5	CASSQGGTGRSETQYF
TRBV19	TRBD2	TRBJ2-1	CASKREPTYNEQFF
TRBV2	NA	TRBJ1-1	CASSSELIEAFF
TRBV10-3	NA	TRBJ1-1	CAIRDLNTEAFF
TRBV7-2	NA	TRBJ1-5	CASSLSGAPNQPQHF
TRBV7-2	NA	TRBJ2-2	CASSLTTNTGELFF
TRBV15	NA	TRBJ1-3	CATSRDTVSGNTIYF
TRBV4-1	NA	TRBJ1-5	CASSQVGTQPQHF
TRBV6-6	NA	TRBJ2-7	CASRRGEWDEQYF
TRBV27	TRBD2	TRBJ2-7	CASSLRTSGRGEQYF
TRBV5-4	TRBD1	TRBJ2-7	CASSATGTEVRQYF
TRBV29-1	NA	TRBJ1-1	CSVGSLINTEAFF
TRBV28	NA	TRBJ2-2	CASSPQWRRGHTGELFF
TRBV12-3/TRBV12-4	NA	TRBJ1-1	CASSLTSTEAFF
TRBV5-4	TRBD2	TRBJ2-1	CASSWGGAGSYNEQFF
TRBV5-1	NA	TRBJ1-5	CASSLSGNQPQHF
TRBV29-1	NA	TRBJ1-1	CSVEGPAGGVAFF
TRBV3-1/TRBV3-2	NA	TRBJ2-4	CASSPSPGNIQYF
TRBV19	TRBD2	TRBJ2-1	CASSILGTSGKNEQFF
TRBV6-5	NA	TRBJ2-7	CASKRSTGFSYEQYF